The entry below gives a single T cell receptor (beta chain) sequence along with its context. Its antigen is not yet known. Nothing much larger sits one base from this clone, and base qualities are not available. For sequencing of the TCRbeta CDR3 region, genomic DNA was extracted from the sorted cells. The immunoSEQ Assay was used for sequencing of TCRbeta CDR3 regions. TCRdb re-hosts the immuneACCESS table, in-frame sequences only. Its copies lack some clones; in the studies checked, an unresolved V gene accounts for under half of them, and the cause for the rest is not known. This sample comprises 95,000 to 100,000 clones, roughly 83% of them detected only once. Of the sample, about 1.5% falls within the top ten clones. The trial excluded patients who had a history of autoimmune disease or who were on systemic immunosuppression. Peripheral blood for TCR sequencing was drawn from every dose cohort at baseline, at cycle 4 day 1 and at cycle 7 day 1. Samples came from an open-label, multicenter, first-in-human phase I dose-escalation trial of ivuxolimab. Adults with locally advanced or metastatic head and neck squamous cell, hepatocellular, melanoma or renal cell carcinoma were enrolled in the trial. Before TCR sequencing, CD4+ T cells and CD8+ T cells were sorted from peripheral blood as separate populations.

This sample is drawn from a study of OX40 agonist ivuxolimab in advanced cancers. Describing the broader study: The costimulatory receptor OX40 (CD134) was targeted by ivuxolimab, a fully human IgG2 agonistic monoclonal antibody. In the dose-escalation cohort, 82.7% of patients were male, and the mean age was around 60 years, with a range of roughly 20 to 80. The monotherapy dose-escalation portion (N of about 47 patients) of the phase I ivuxolimab trial is reported in the paper. Partial responses occurred in three dose-escalation patients: two with cutaneous melanoma and one with hepatocellular carcinoma. Peripheral TCRbeta sequencing aimed to test whether ivuxolimab altered TCR sequence diversity and caused clonal T-cell expansion. Patients were allowed to have had prior anti-PD-1, anti-PD-L1 or anti-CTLA-4 therapy, and roughly two fifths of the dose-escalation patients had been treated with checkpoint inhibitors. Intravenous ivuxolimab was administered to patients every 2 weeks at six dose levels: 0.01, 0.1, 0.3, 1.5, 3 and 10 mg/kg. Of the approximately 50 dose-escalation patients, hepatocellular carcinoma was present in roughly 19, melanoma in approximately 15, renal cell carcinoma in 9 and head and neck cancer in 9. Study-level results and caveats: The antigen specificity of the clonally expanded peripheral T cells was not determined. At doses of 0.1 to 3.0 mg/kg, clonal expansion of both CD4+ and CD8+ T cells in blood was seen between baseline and week 6. Low levels of normalized T-cell clonal expansion were also seen in some nonresponding patients. In partial responders in the 0.1-3.0 mg/kg groups, normalized peripheral clonal expansion was found to be among the lowest, especially among CD8+ T cells. After ivuxolimab, more expanded clones were found on average in CD8+ T cells than in CD4+ T cells.

The CDR3, cysteine through phenylalanine, is 16 amino acids long. Only the CDR3 part of the read is kept: 48 bases, read in frame from the first base. The germline V gene specifies SNHLY as CDR1 and FYNNEI as CDR2. Relative to germline, V is 2 bases shorter and J is 8 bases shorter, with 21 bases between their ends. The starting material was CD4+ or CD8+ T cells sorted from blood, obtained in a trial of the OX40 agonist ivuxolimab. This receptor was obtained from an adult with an advanced solid tumor such as melanoma, head and neck, liver or kidney cancer. The chain is assembled from TRBV2 and TRBJ1-2; the D gene is perhaps TRBD1, on 5 matching bases. Here the CDR3 is given as CASSEKVQGMVGGYTF. At the DNA level, the sequence is TGTGCCAGCAGTGAAAAGGTCCAGGGCATGGTAGGCGGCTACACCTTC.